This entry concerns a single TCR beta chain. This sample was taken from a study of blood T cell repertoires in COVID-19. Overall study: The United States, Italy and Spain provided the acute and convalescent COVID-19 samples.

Trimming removed 4 bases from V and 4 bases from J; junction bases left unmatched: 12. The CDR3 length is 17 residues. The germline V gene encodes CDR1 KGHDR and CDR2 SFDVKD. Libraries were prepared by immunoSEQ multiplex PCR; TCRdb keeps only in-frame clonotypes and omits some of them. The data contain 280,000 or so clones, around 87% of them seen just once; the ten biggest clones take up roughly 1.5%. The sample taken for sequencing was PBMCs or T cells enriched from blood (not recorded which). The J gene is TRBJ2-3, the V gene TRBV24-1; 8 bases align to TRBD1. This clonotype originated in a woman under 30 with acute COVID-19. The CDR3 DNA reads as TGTGCCACCAGTGAAACCCCGGGACAGGAATTCCCAGATACGCAGTATTTT. Translated, it gives CATSETPGQEFPDTQYF.